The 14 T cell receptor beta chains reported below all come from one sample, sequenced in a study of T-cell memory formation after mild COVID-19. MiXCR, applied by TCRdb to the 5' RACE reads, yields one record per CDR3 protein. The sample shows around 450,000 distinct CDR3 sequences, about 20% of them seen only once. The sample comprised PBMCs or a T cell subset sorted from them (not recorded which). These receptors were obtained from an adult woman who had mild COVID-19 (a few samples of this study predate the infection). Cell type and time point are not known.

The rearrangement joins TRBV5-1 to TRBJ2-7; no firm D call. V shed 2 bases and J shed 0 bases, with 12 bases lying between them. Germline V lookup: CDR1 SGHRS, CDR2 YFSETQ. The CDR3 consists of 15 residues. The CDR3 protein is CASSLVWSSSYEQYF. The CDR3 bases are TGCGCCAGCAGCTTAGTTTGGAGTAGCTCCTACGAGCAGTACTTC.

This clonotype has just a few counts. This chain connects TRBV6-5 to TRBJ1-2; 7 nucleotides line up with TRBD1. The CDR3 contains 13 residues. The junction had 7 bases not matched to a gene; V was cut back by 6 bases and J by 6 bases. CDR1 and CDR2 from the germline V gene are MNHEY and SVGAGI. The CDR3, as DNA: TGTGCCAGCAGACAGGGACAGAAGAATGGCTACACCTTC. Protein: CASRQGQKNGYTF.

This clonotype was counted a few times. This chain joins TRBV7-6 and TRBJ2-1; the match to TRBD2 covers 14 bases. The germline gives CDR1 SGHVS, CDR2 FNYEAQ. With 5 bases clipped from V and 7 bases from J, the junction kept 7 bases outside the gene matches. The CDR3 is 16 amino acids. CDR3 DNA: TGTGCCAGCAGCCCAGGGACTAGCGGGGGTAATAATGAGCAGTTCTTC. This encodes CASSPGTSGGNNEQFF. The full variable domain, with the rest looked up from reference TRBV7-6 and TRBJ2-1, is GAGVSQSPRYKVTKRGQDVALRCDPISGHVSLYWYRQALGQGPEFLTYFNYEAQQDKSGLPNDRFSAERPEGSISTLTIQRTEQRDSAMYRCASSPGTSGGNNEQFFGPGTRLTVL.

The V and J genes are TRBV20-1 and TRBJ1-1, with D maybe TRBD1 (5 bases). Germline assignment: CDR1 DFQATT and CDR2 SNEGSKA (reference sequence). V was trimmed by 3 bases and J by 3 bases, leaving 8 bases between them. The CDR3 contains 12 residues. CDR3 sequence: CSASPGYTEAFF. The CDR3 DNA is TGCAGTGCTAGCCCAGGGTACACTGAAGCTTTCTTT.

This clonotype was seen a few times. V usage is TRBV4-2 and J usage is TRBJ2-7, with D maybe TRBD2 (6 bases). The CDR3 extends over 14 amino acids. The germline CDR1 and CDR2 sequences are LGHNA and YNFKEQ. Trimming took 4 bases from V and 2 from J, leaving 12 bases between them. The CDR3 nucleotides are TGTGCCAGCAGCCGGGGGGTAGCGGCCTACGAGCAGTACTTC. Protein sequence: CASSRGVAAYEQYF.

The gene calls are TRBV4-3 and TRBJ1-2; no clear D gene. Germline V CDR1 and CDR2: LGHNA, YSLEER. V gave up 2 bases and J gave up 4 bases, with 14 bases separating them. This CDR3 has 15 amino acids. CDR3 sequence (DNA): TGCGCCAGCAGCCAAAAGATTGAAGACCCCTATGGCTACACCTTC. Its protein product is CASSQKIEDPYGYTF.

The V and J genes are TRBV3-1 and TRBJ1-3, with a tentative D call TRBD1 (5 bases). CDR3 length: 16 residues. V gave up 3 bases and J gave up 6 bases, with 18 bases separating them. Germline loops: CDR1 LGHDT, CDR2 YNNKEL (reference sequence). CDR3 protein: CASSQWDSTASNTIYF. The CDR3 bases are TGTGCCAGCAGCCAGTGGGACTCGACAGCGTCAAACACCATATATTTT.

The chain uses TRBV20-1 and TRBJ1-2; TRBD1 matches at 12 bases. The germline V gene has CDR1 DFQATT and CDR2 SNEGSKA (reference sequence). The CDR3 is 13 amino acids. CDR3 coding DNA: TGCAGGGGCCCGGGACAGGGGGCCTATGGCTACACCTTC. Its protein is CRGPGQGAYGYTF.

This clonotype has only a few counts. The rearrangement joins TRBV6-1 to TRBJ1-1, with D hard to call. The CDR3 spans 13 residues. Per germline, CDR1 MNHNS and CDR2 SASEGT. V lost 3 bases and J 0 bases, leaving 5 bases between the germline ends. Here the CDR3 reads CASSETMNTEAFF. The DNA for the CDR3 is TGTGCCAGCAGTGAGACTATGAACACTGAAGCTTTCTTT.

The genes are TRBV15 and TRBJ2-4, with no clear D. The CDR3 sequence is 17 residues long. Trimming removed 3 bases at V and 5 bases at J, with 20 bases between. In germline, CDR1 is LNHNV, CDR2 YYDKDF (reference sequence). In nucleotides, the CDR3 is TGTGCCACCAGCAGCGAGGTAGGGCCAACCCTTCAAAACATTCAGTACTTC. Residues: CATSSEVGPTLQNIQYF. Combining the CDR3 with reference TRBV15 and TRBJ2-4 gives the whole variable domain DAMVIQNPRYQVTQFGKPVTLSCSQTLNHNVMYWYQQKSSQAPKLLFHYYDKDFNNEADTPDNFQSRRPNTSFCFLDIRSPGLGDTAMYLCATSSEVGPTLQNIQYFGAGTRLSVL.

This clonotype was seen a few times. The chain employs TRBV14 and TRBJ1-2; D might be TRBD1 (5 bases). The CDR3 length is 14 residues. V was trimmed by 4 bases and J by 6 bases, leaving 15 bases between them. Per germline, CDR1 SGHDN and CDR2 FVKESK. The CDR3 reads CASSPLTRGNGYTF. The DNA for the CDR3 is TGTGCCAGCAGCCCTCTGACAAGGGGAAATGGCTACACCTTC. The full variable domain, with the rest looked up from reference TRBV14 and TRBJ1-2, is EAGVTQFPSHSVIEKGQTVTLRCDPISGHDNLYWYRRVMGKEIKFLLHFVKESKQDESGMPNNRFLAERTGGTYSTLKVQPAELEDSGVYFCASSPLTRGNGYTFGSGTRLTVV.

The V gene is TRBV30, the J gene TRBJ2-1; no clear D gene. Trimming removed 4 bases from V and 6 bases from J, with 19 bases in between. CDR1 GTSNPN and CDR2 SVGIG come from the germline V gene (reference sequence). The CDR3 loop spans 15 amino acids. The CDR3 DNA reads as TGTGCCTGGACCCCGGTCAAGTGGTTAGTCAATGAGCAGTTCTTC. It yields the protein CAWTPVKWLVNEQFF.

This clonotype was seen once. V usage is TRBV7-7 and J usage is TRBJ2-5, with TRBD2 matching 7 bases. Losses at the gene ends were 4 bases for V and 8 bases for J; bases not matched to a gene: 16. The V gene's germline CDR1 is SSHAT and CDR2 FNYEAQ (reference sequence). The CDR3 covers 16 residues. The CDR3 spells CASSSRLSAGYDTQYF. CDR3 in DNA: TGTGCCAGCAGCTCCAGACTATCAGCGGGGTATGATACCCAGTACTTC.

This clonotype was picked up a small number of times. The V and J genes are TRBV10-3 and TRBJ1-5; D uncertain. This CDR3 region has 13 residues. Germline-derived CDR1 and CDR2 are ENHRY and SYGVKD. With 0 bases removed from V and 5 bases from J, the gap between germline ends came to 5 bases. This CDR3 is CAISESRDQPQHF. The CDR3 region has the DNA TGTGCCATCAGTGAGTCAAGGGATCAGCCCCAGCATTTT.